A selection of T cell receptor beta chains follows, all from one sample in a study of cytomegalovirus exposure and HLA in healthy donors. The protocol was immunoSEQ multiplex PCR, while the TCRdb copy is restricted to in-frame clones and leaves out a portion. Here the sample spans roughly 150,000 clones, about 66% being singletons. The sample comprised PBMCs. These receptors came from a human donor in good health. CDR3s include the opening cysteine and the closing phenylalanine or tryptophan. The D gene is left open where the match is weak. Expanded clones are given a class, and other clones once, few, many or no size at all.

len | abundance | d_gene | j_gene | v_gene | CDR3nt | CDR3aa
15 | . | TRBD1 | TRBJ1-6 | TRBV6-6 | TGTGCCAGCATCCTAGGGACAGGGATAGATTCACCCCTCCACTTT | CASILGTGIDSPLHF
14 | . | . | TRBJ2-7 | TRBV5-1 | TGCGCCAGCAGCTTTCTCAGGGGCTCCTACGAGCAGTACTTC | CASSFLRGSYEQYF
15 | . | TRBD2 | TRBJ2-1 | TRBV27 | TGTGCCAGCACCCGTAAGCGGGAGACCTACAATGAGCAGTTCTTC | CASTRKRETYNEQFF
14 | few | . | TRBJ1-1 | TRBV4-3 | TGCGCCAGCAGCCTACAGCCCATGAACACTGAAGCTTTCTTT | CASSLQPMNTEAFF
15 | . | TRBD2 | TRBJ2-2 | TRBV7-9 | TGTGCCTGGAGTGCCAGCGGGATGAACACCGGGGAGCTGTTTTTT | CAWSASGMNTGELFF
13 | . | . | TRBJ2-7 | TRBV7-9 | TGTGCCAGCAGCCGCGGGGAAGGGTTCGAGCAGTACTTC | CASSRGEGFEQYF
15 | . | . | TRBJ2-4 | TRBV21-1 | TGTGCCAGCAGCAAAGGTCTCAGGCCCCAGGACATTCAGTACTTC | CASSKGLRPQDIQYF
17 | . | TRBD1 | TRBJ2-2 | TRBV7-8 | TGTGCCAGCAGCTTAGGGACAGGGTATTCCGTTGCCGGGGAGCTGTTTTTT | CASSLGTGYSVAGELFF
17 | . | TRBD1 | TRBJ2-3 | TRBV27 | TGTGCCAGCAGTTTTTTCCCGACAGGGGGGTTCACAGATACGCAGTATTTT | CASSFFPTGGFTDTQYF
13 | few | TRBD2 | TRBJ2-1 | TRBV5-1 | TGCGCCAGCAGCCCAACTAGCGGGGGCGAGCAGTTCTTC | CASSPTSGGEQFF
14 | . | TRBD1 | TRBJ1-3 | TRBV6-1 | TGTGCCAGCATCCGGGACAGGGAGTTTTACACCATATATTTT | CASIRDREFYTIYF
14 | few | . | TRBJ2-7 | TRBV18 | TGTGCCAGCTCACCGAGGAGAGAGCTACGGGAGCAGTACTTC | CASSPRRELREQYF
13 | few | TRBD2 | TRBJ2-1 | TRBV13 | TGTGCCAGCAGCAGAGGGACTAGCTATGAGCAGTTCTTC | CASSRGTSYEQFF
14 | . | . | TRBJ1-1 | TRBV28 | TGTGCCAGCAGTTCCGGGCGGCGGGGCACTGAAGCTTTCTTT | CASSSGRRGTEAFF
15 | . | TRBD2 | TRBJ2-1 | TRBV5-1 | TGCGCCAGCAGCCTTCTAGCGGAGACTTACAATGAGCAGTTCTTC | CASSLLAETYNEQFF
14 | . | TRBD1 | TRBJ2-7 | TRBV18 | TGTGCCAGCTCACCGGGACAGGGGTGGTACGAGCAGTACTTC | CASSPGQGWYEQYF
17 | few | . | TRBJ1-4 | TRBV7-9 | TGTGCCAGCAGCTTAGCGCGCGGGGGTAACGTGAACGAAAAACTGTTTTTT | CASSLARGGNVNEKLFF
17 | . | TRBD1 | TRBJ2-3 | TRBV9 | TGTGCCAGCAGCCAATTGGGGGACAGGGGTAAAACAGATACGCAGTATTTT | CASSQLGDRGKTDTQYF
17 | . | . | TRBJ2-7 | TRBV5-1 | TGCGCCAGCAGCTGGGTGCCAGTGGCGGCGAGCTCCTACGAGCAGTACTTC | CASSWVPVAASSYEQYF
14 | . | . | TRBJ2-7 | TRBV4-1 | TGCGCCAGCAGCCAAGTCCGGGTCGGATACGAGCAGTACTTC | CASSQVRVGYEQYF
14 | few | . | TRBJ2-3 | TRBV5-1 | TGCGCCAGCAGTCCCGGACAGAGCACAGATACGCAGTATTTT | CASSPGQSTDTQYF
15 | . | . | TRBJ1-1 | TRBV19 | TGTGCCAGTAGTATAGTGGGCCGAGGGGGCACTGAAGCTTTCTTT | CASSIVGRGGTEAFF
14 | . | . | TRBJ2-3 | TRBV2 | TGTGCCAGCAGTCGGCGGGCTAGCACAGATACGCAGTATTTT | CASSRRASTDTQYF
14 | few | TRBD2 | TRBJ2-1 | TRBV29-1 | TGCAGCGTTGATTGGGGCGGGAGATATGATGAGCAGTTCTTC | CSVDWGGRYDEQFF
15 | . | . | TRBJ2-1 | TRBV9 | TGTGCCAGCAGCTTCTCGGAGGGGCCATACAATGAGCAGTTCTTC | CASSFSEGPYNEQFF
15 | . | . | TRBJ1-1 | TRBV13 | TGTGCCAGCAGCCAATCCATGCAAATACAGGTTGAAGCTTTCTTT | CASSQSMQIQVEAFF
12 | . | . | TRBJ1-3 | TRBV11-3 | TGTGCCAGCAGCCGTACTGGAAACACCATATATTTT | CASSRTGNTIYF
14 | . | . | TRBJ2-5 | TRBV29-1 | TGCAGCGTTGTCCCCAGGGGTCTCCAAGAGGCCCAGTACTTC | CSVVPRGLQEAQYF
15 | few | . | TRBJ2-7 | TRBV6-6 | TGTGCCAGCAGCTCGGTGACCGTGGACAGTTACGAGCAGTACTTC | CASSSVTVDSYEQYF
14 | once | TRBD1 | TRBJ2-7 | TRBV19 | TGTGCCAGTAGTATTGGGACAGCGACAAGCGAGCAGTACTTC | CASSIGTATSEQYF
14 | . | TRBD2 | TRBJ2-7 | TRBV29-1 | TGCAGCGTGGAAGGGACTAGCGGAACCTACGAGCAGTACTTC | CSVEGTSGTYEQYF
15 | . | . | TRBJ2-2 | TRBV15 | TGTGCCACCAGCAGAGAGATCGCGCGACACGGGGAGCTGTTTTTT | CATSREIARHGELFF
15 | . | . | TRBJ1-5 | TRBV19 | TGTGCCAGTAGTCTTCGAACATATAGCAATCAGCCCCAGCATTTT | CASSLRTYSNQPQHF
13 | . | TRBD1 | TRBJ2-5 | TRBV6-5 | TGTGCCAGCAGACAGGGGGCAGGGGAGACCCAGTACTTC | CASRQGAGETQYF
14 | . | . | TRBJ2-3 | TRBV9 | TGTGCCAGCAGCGTAGGGCCTAGCACAGATACGCAGTATTTT | CASSVGPSTDTQYF
14 | . | TRBD2 | TRBJ2-1 | TRBV28 | TGTGCCAGTCTGGGACTAGCGGGAGTCGATGAGCAGTTCTTC | CASLGLAGVDEQFF
15 | . | TRBD1 | TRBJ1-5 | TRBV7-9 | TGTGCCAGCAGCCGCACAGGGGGATCAGGTCAGCCCCAGCATTTT | CASSRTGGSGQPQHF
18 | . | TRBD2 | TRBJ2-7 | TRBV6-1 | TGTGCCAGCAGTGACGCCCCCCGGGCAGCGGGAGTTTGGTACGAGCAGTACTTC | CASSDAPRAAGVWYEQYF
15 | . | TRBD2 | TRBJ2-2 | TRBV7-9 | TGTGCCGGAGGGGGGACTAGCGGAAACACCGGGGAGCTGTTTTTT | CAGGGTSGNTGELFF
15 | . | . | TRBJ1-5 | TRBV2 | TGTGCCAGCAGTGAATTGGGGAGGGGCAATCAGCCCCAGCATTTT | CASSELGRGNQPQHF
12 | . | TRBD2 | TRBJ2-5 | TRBV7-3 | TGTGCCAGCAGCTCCGGGGGGAGGACCCAGTACTTC | CASSSGGRTQYF
14 | few | . | TRBJ2-3 | TRBV7-9 | TGTGCCAGCAGCTTAGCAGGGGGCACAGATACGCAGTATTTT | CASSLAGGTDTQYF